Below are 28 T cell receptor beta chains sequenced from a single sample in a study of blood T cell repertoires in COVID-19. Sequencing was performed with immunoSEQ multiplex PCR; in TCRdb, only in-frame clones are kept and a portion is missing. The table lists roughly 150,000 clones, about 89% of them singletons. The sample comprised peripheral blood. The receptors originated from a man older than 75 with acute or convalescent COVID-19.

The chain recombines TRBV28 with TRBJ1-4; 7 bases match TRBD1. Germline CDR1 MDHEN, CDR2 SYDVKM. V shed 1 base, J shed 5 bases, and the junction held 4 bases outside the gene matches. The CDR3 is made up of 15 amino acids. CDR3 sequence (DNA): TGTGCCAGCAGTTTATCGGGACAGAGGAATGAAAAACTGTTTTTT. It encodes CASSLSGQRNEKLFF.

The rearrangement links TRBV5-1 to TRBJ2-3, with D perhaps TRBD1 (5 bases). V lost 0 bases, J lost 4 bases, and 9 bases lay in between. Germline V gives CDR1 SGHRS, CDR2 YFSETQ. This CDR3 is built from 14 residues. The CDR3 sequence is CASSLEQGSDTQYF. CDR3 sequence (DNA): TGCGCCAGCAGCTTGGAGCAGGGATCAGATACGCAGTATTTT.

This chain links TRBV15 with TRBJ2-2; tentative D call: TRBD2 (6 bases). The CDR3 is made up of 17 amino acids. CDR1 and CDR2 from the germline V gene are LNHNV and YYDKDF (reference sequence). With 3 bases removed from V and 3 bases from J, the gap between germline ends came to 17 bases. Written as DNA, the CDR3 is TGTGCCACCAGCAGGGCCTTAGCGGTGGATTACACCGGGGAGCTGTTTTTT. This gives the protein CATSRALAVDYTGELFF.

The rearrangement links TRBV18 to TRBJ2-5; TRBD2 agrees at 9 bases. The CDR3 sequence is 15 residues long. The germline V gene encodes CDR1 KGHSH and CDR2 LQKENI. V lost 3 bases and J lost 5; bases outside the gene matches: 7. CDR3 region: CASSPEAGGPETQYF. CDR3 DNA sequence: TGTGCCAGCTCACCGGAGGCGGGAGGGCCTGAGACCCAGTACTTC.

The table lists this clone with a count of one. The chain joins TRBV9 to TRBJ2-3; 9 positions agree with TRBD2. V lost 4 bases, J lost 1 base, and 7 bases stayed unmatched. This CDR3 has 16 amino acids. In germline, CDR1 is SGDLS, CDR2 YYNGEE. CDR3 residues: CASSSVAGERTDTQYF. For the CDR3, the DNA is TGTGCCAGCAGCAGTGTAGCGGGAGAACGCACAGATACGCAGTATTTT.

As to this clone: Other DNA sequences of this sample code for an identical CDR3. The chain couples TRBV5-4 to TRBJ1-6; TRBD1 matches 7 bases. Germline values: CDR1 SGHNT, CDR2 YYREEE (reference sequence). J was trimmed by 6 bases and V by 0 bases; bases with no gene match: 0. This CDR3 has 14 residues. CDR3 nucleotides: TGTGCCAGCAGCTTGGGACAGGGTAATTCACCCCTCCACTTT. This sequence encodes CASSLGQGNSPLHF.

This clone was counted only a few times. The chain links TRBV10-3 to TRBJ1-4; D not resolved. Trimming removed 5 bases at V and 5 bases at J, with 6 bases between. The germline gives CDR1 ENHRY, CDR2 SYGVKD. The CDR3 has 12 residues. CDR3 in amino acids: CAISTENEKLFF. CDR3 DNA sequence: TGTGCCATCAGTACAGAAAATGAAAAACTGTTTTTT.

The chain employs TRBV29-1 and TRBJ2-5, with 7 bases that match TRBD1. Trimming removed 5 bases from V and 1 base from J; junction bases left unmatched: 7. Germline V gives CDR1 SQVTM, CDR2 ANQGSEA. There are 14 residues in the CDR3. DNA of the CDR3: TGCAGCGTTTCCAAGGGGGCTACCCAAGAGACCCAGTACTTC. This translates into CSVSKGATQETQYF. Using reference TRBV29-1 and TRBJ2-5 for the parts outside the CDR3, the full variable domain is SAVISQKPSRDICQRGTSLTIQCQVDSQVTMMFWYRQQPGQSLTLIATANQGSEATYESGFVIDKFPISRPNLTFSTLTVSNMSPEDSSIYLCSVSKGATQETQYFGPGTRLLVL.

This clone came up once. The chain joins TRBV4-1 to TRBJ2-3, with 9 bases fitting TRBD2. From germline, CDR1 is MGHRA and CDR2 YSYEKL. This CDR3 region has 15 residues. V lost 3 bases, J lost 5 bases, and 6 bases stayed unmatched. In nucleotides, the CDR3 is TGCGCCAGCAGCCACCAAGCGGGGGGCCTAGATACGCAGTATTTT. Its translation: CASSHQAGGLDTQYF.

The J gene is TRBJ1-2, the V gene TRBV2; D call uncertain. CDR1 is SNHLY, CDR2 FYNNEI, per germline. The V end was cut by 7 bases, the J end by 1 base, with 19 bases between. This CDR3 is 16 amino acids long. In nucleotides, the CDR3 is TGTGCCAGCACTCTGCTGGAAGGAGCCCTTAACTATGGCTACACCTTC. This translates into CASTLLEGALNYGYTF.

The V gene is TRBV9, the J gene TRBJ1-6; possible D gene TRBD1, 6 bases. CDR3 length: 16 residues. Germline CDR1 is SGDLS and CDR2 is YYNGEE. Trimming removed 3 bases at V and 2 bases at J, with 12 bases between. The DNA of the CDR3 is TGTGCCAGCAGCGCAGAACAGGGAGCCTATAATTCACCCCTCCACTTT. Its translation: CASSAEQGAYNSPLHF.

This clone was picked up one time. The chain uses TRBV9 and TRBJ2-3, with a weak D call TRBD2 (6 bases). Per germline, CDR1 SGDLS and CDR2 YYNGEE. The ends were cut back, 4 bases at V and 1 base at J, with 16 bases in the middle. The CDR3 sequence is 16 residues long. For the CDR3, the DNA is TGTGCCAGCAGCTCCCTCATTGGAGGGGGCACAGATACGCAGTATTTT. It encodes CASSSLIGGGTDTQYF. The full variable domain, its missing parts supplied by reference TRBV9 and TRBJ2-3, is DSGVTQTPKHLITATGQRVTLRCSPRSGDLSVYWYQQSLDQGLQFLIQYYNGEERAKGNILERFSAQQFPDLHSELNLSSLELGDSALYFCASSSLIGGGTDTQYFGPGTRLTVL.

This sequence joins TRBV6-5 and TRBJ1-4, with a possible D match to TRBD1 (5 bases). This CDR3 contains 13 residues. Germline-derived CDR1 and CDR2 are MNHEY and SVGAGI. V lost 6 bases and J lost 11, with 16 bases in between. As DNA, the CDR3 is TGTGCCAGCAGCCCCACCCCCAGGGATAAACTGTTTTTT. Translating it yields CASSPTPRDKLFF.

The J gene is TRBJ1-4, the V gene TRBV5-1, with 7 nucleotides matching TRBD1. This CDR3 has 15 residues. Germline lookup yields CDR1 SGHRS and CDR2 YFSETQ. V gave up 4 bases and J gave up 2 bases; unmatched junction bases: 5. The CDR3 sequence: CASSVGTATNEKLFF. CDR3 sequence (DNA): TGCGCCAGCAGCGTAGGGACAGCTACTAATGAAAAACTGTTTTTT.

This clone was seen only once. This chain joins TRBV28 and TRBJ1-2; TRBD1 agrees at 10 bases. V lost 6 bases and J lost 7; bases outside the gene matches: 5. Looked up from germline, CDR1 is MDHEN and CDR2 is SYDVKM. The CDR3 sequence is 13 residues long. In nucleotides, the CDR3 is TGTGCCAGCAGGTCGACAGGGGGCGCTGGCTACACCTTC. Translation gives CASRSTGGAGYTF.

This clone was seen just once. V is TRBV28 and J is TRBJ1-4; TRBD1 is a possible D gene (6 bases). V was cut by 5 bases and J by 7 bases, with 17 bases left in between. Germline CDR1 is MDHEN and CDR2 is SYDVKM. There are 15 residues in the CDR3. In nucleotides, the CDR3 is TGTGCCAGCAGTCCGCCCAGGGGAATTGTTGAAAAACTGTTTTTT. Translation: CASSPPRGIVEKLFF.

The rearrangement joins TRBV19 to TRBJ2-5, with D maybe TRBD1 (5 bases). CDR3 length: 15 amino acids. With 4 bases removed from V and 2 bases from J, the gap between germline ends came to 14 bases. CDR1 LNHDA and CDR2 SQIVND come from the germline V gene (reference sequence). The CDR3 here is CASSNRQTTQETQYF. The CDR3 nucleotides are TGTGCCAGTAGTAACCGACAGACCACACAAGAGACCCAGTACTTC. Filled out from reference TRBV19 and TRBJ2-5, the complete variable domain reads DGGITQSPKYLFRKEGQNVTLSCEQNLNHDAMYWYRQDPGQGLRLIYYSQIVNDFQKGDIAEGYSVSREKKESFPLTVTSAQKNPTAFYLCASSNRQTTQETQYFGPGTRLLVL.

Here the CDR3 DNA reads TGTGCCAGCAGCTTGACAGGGGGACCCACAGATACGCAGTATTTT. Its translation is CASSLTGGPTDTQYF. V gene TRBV5-6 combines with J gene TRBJ2-3; 8 nucleotides match TRBD1. This CDR3 spans 15 amino acids. J was trimmed by 2 bases and V by 1 base; bases with no gene match: 3. Germline V gene lookup returns CDR1 SGHDT and CDR2 YYEEEE.

The gene calls are TRBV15 and TRBJ2-7; 9 bases line up with TRBD2. This CDR3 spans 16 amino acids. V gave up 5 bases and J gave up 1 base; unmatched junction bases: 9. The germline V gene encodes CDR1 LNHNV and CDR2 YYDKDF (reference sequence). Here the CDR3 DNA reads TGTGCCACCAGCCGGCCCTCCACTAGCGGGTCCTACGAGCAGTACTTC. This sequence encodes CATSRPSTSGSYEQYF.

The V call is TRBV3-1 (or the pseudogene TRBV3-2), the J call TRBJ1-6; D is uncertain. Germline V lookup: CDR1 LGHDT, CDR2 YNNKEL (reference sequence). Trimming shortened V by 1 base and J by 4 bases, and 8 bases separated the two germline ends. CDR3 length: 15 amino acids. The CDR3 here is CASSQVSGYNSPLHF. In DNA form, the CDR3 reads TGTGCCAGCAGCCAAGTATCGGGTTATAATTCACCCCTCCACTTT.

The chain joins TRBV2 to TRBJ2-1; D might be TRBD2 (5 bases). Looked up from germline, CDR1 is SNHLY and CDR2 is FYNNEI. The V and J ends lost 1 base and 8 bases respectively, with 12 bases between them. The CDR3 totals 14 residues. For the CDR3, the DNA is TGTGCCAGCAGTGAAGGCGGACTCGTCCATGAGCAGTTCTTC. Translated: CASSEGGLVHEQFF.

The CDR3 bases are TGTGCCAGCAGTTTTAGTGTAGGGGTTGGCTCACCCCTCCACTTT. It specifies CASSFSVGVGSPLHF. This chain joins TRBV27 and TRBJ1-6, with D maybe TRBD1 (5 bases). CDR1 and CDR2 (germline): MNHEY, SMNVEV (reference sequence). Trimming left V 3 bases short and J 10 bases short, with 16 bases between. The CDR3 extends over 15 amino acids.

The rearrangement links TRBV9 to TRBJ2-1, with D perhaps TRBD2 (5 bases). The CDR3 spans 17 residues. The V end lost 0 bases, the J end lost 2 bases, and 15 bases lay between the germline ends. The germline CDR1 and CDR2 sequences are SGDLS and YYNGEE. CDR3 residues: CASSVGPEGPPYNEQFF. DNA of the CDR3: TGTGCCAGCAGCGTAGGCCCTGAGGGTCCCCCCTACAATGAGCAGTTCTTC.

The chain couples TRBV27 to TRBJ2-3; a possible D gene is TRBD2 (6 bases). Germline-derived CDR1 and CDR2 are MNHEY and SMNVEV (reference sequence). This CDR3 spans 12 amino acids. V lost 6 bases and J 5 bases, leaving 9 bases between the germline ends. The CDR3 sequence is CASRGGLDTQYF. The CDR3 DNA reads TGTGCCAGCAGGGGGGGATTAGATACGCAGTATTTT.

The chain recombines TRBV9 with TRBJ2-2; the match to TRBD2 covers 16 bases. The CDR3 length is 19 residues. The V gene's germline CDR1 is SGDLS and CDR2 YYNGEE. The V gene end was trimmed by 3 bases and the J gene end by 3 bases; junction bases not matched to a gene: 8. CDR3 in amino acids: CASSGPPGLAGGHTGELFF. CDR3 in DNA: TGTGCCAGCAGCGGGCCCCCGGGACTAGCGGGGGGGCACACCGGGGAGCTGTTTTTT. The whole variable domain, filled in from reference TRBV9 and TRBJ2-2, reads DSGVTQTPKHLITATGQRVTLRCSPRSGDLSVYWYQQSLDQGLQFLIQYYNGEERAKGNILERFSAQQFPDLHSELNLSSLELGDSALYFCASSGPPGLAGGHTGELFFGEGSRLTVL.

In its sample, this clone was seen many times. The chain is built from TRBV20-1 and TRBJ2-7; TRBD2 aligns across 7 bases. In germline, CDR1 is DFQATT, CDR2 SNEGSKA (reference sequence). The CDR3 extends over 14 amino acids. V gave up 3 bases and J gave up 2 bases; unmatched junction bases: 7. The CDR3 sequence is CSASLPSGAYEQYF. The CDR3 DNA sequence: TGCAGTGCTAGTTTGCCTAGCGGAGCCTACGAGCAGTACTTC.

CDR3 sequence: CASSDSRRVRDWGYNEQFF. CDR3 in DNA: TGTGCCAGCAGTGACTCTCGGCGGGTCCGGGACTGGGGCTACAATGAGCAGTTCTTC. This chain uses TRBV27 with TRBJ2-1; possible D gene TRBD2, 6 bases. The CDR3 has 19 residues. Trimming pared 5 bases from V and 3 bases from J, leaving 26 bases between. Looked up from germline, CDR1 is MNHEY and CDR2 is SMNVEV (reference sequence).

The chain is built from TRBV18 and TRBJ1-5; D perhaps matches TRBD1 (5 bases). Germline loops: CDR1 KGHSH, CDR2 LQKENI. This CDR3 comprises 16 residues. The ends were cut back, 3 bases at V and 3 bases at J, with 15 bases in the middle. The CDR3 loop is CASSPNGGRINQPQHF. The DNA for the CDR3 is TGTGCCAGCTCACCCAACGGGGGACGGATCAATCAGCCCCAGCATTTT.